Listed below are T cell receptor beta chains from one sample, sequenced in a study of T cell repertoires in cytomegalovirus infection. One entry per CDR3 protein, called by TCRdb with MiXCR from the reads. The profile shows some 920,000 distinct CDR3 sequences, approximately 31% of them singletons. Their antigens remain unidentified. The material was cultured CD8+ T cells from PBMCs, obtained from culture after CMV antigen stimulation. The receptors were gathered from a human donor in good health (CMV status not recorded). Some clones in this sample may be carry-over from other donors' samples. Both conserved end residues are trimmed from each CDR3. Fields, in order: V gene, clone size, D gene, CDR3 protein. D genes are given only for firm matches. Rows give clone size only sometimes, using once, few, many, or a class for an expanded clone.

TRBV6-5,few,-,ASSYSDRTKNIQY
TRBV5-4,-,-,ASSSVNLDSYNEQF
TRBV14,-,TRBD1,ASRGTEGGREQF
TRBV7-9,-,-,ASTRPGLDEQY
TRBV19,-,-,ASVGGPDTGELL
TRBV7-9,-,-,ASSAPDWKGTQY
TRBV27,-,-,ASSLDVRVEQF
TRBV7-6,-,TRBD1,ASVGQGDNTEAF
TRBV7-6,few,-,ASSIADRGYT
TRBV5-4,-,-,ASSGGQPEQF
TRBV6-1,-,TRBD1,ASSITTGGPYNEQF
TRBV10-3,-,-,AISESVRSSYNEQF
TRBV6-5,few,-,ASSYYGSFEEKLF
TRBV7-9,-,-,ASSWMDGARDNTGELF
TRBV27,few,-,ASNFIGGNQPQH
TRBV5-6,few,-,ASSFDEQY
TRBV27,-,-,ASSEGTHYEQY
TRBV27,-,-,ASSLWGNNQPQH
TRBV2,-,TRBD1,ASNIGGTETMNTEAF
TRBV7-8,many,TRBD1,ASSLVGEDRGYGYT